A selection of T cell receptor beta chains follows, all from one sample in a study of memory CD4+ T cells and cytomegalovirus serostatus. Clones were read by immunoSEQ multiplex PCR, and TCRdb kept only the in-frame ones, dropping some. Of some 80,000 clones in the sample, 80% were seen once. Sequencing was carried out using memory CD4+ T cells from blood. These TCRs come from an adult in good health and CMV-seronegative. Both conserved end residues are part of each CDR3. The D gene is left open where the match is weak. Clone size is stated in some rows and not others, as once, few, many or a class when expanded.

TRBV5-4	TRBD1	.	TRBJ1-3	CASSFYGGTAGNTIYF	TGTGCCAGCAGCTTCTACGGGGGGACAGCTGGAAACACCATATATTTT
TRBV4-3	.	.	TRBJ1-1	CASSQDRQNTEAFF	TGCGCCAGCAGCCAAGATCGACAGAACACTGAAGCTTTCTTT
TRBV9	.	.	TRBJ1-2	CASSPLGYGYTF	TGTGCCAGCAGCCCTCTGGGGTATGGCTACACCTTC
TRBV6-1	TRBD2	.	TRBJ2-1	CASSEGGGAYNEQFF	TGTGCCAGCAGTGAAGGCGGGGGGGCATACAATGAGCAGTTCTTC
TRBV28	.	.	TRBJ1-1	CASSLGGGMNTEAFF	TGTGCCAGCAGTTTAGGGGGGGGCATGAACACTGAAGCTTTCTTT
TRBV30	.	once	TRBJ1-1	CAWKARFDPTKNTEAFF	TGTGCCTGGAAGGCTCGCTTCGACCCGACAAAGAACACTGAAGCTTTCTTT
TRBV30	.	.	TRBJ2-3	CAWTGGNYLGTDTQYF	TGTGCCTGGACGGGGGGCAATTATTTGGGCACAGATACGCAGTATTTT
TRBV9	.	.	TRBJ2-3	CASSVAGVGGADTQYF	TGTGCCAGCAGCGTAGCTGGTGTAGGGGGTGCAGATACGCAGTATTTT
TRBV5-6	TRBD1	.	TRBJ1-3	CASSLHPFPDRLKNTIYF	TGTGCCAGCAGCCTTCACCCCTTCCCGGACAGGCTCAAGAACACCATATATTTT
TRBV2	.	.	TRBJ1-2	CASSETRDPYGYTF	TGTGCCAGCAGTGAAACCAGGGACCCATATGGCTACACCTTC
TRBV11-1	.	.	TRBJ1-6	CASSYRYSPLHF	TGTGCCAGCAGCTACCGATACTCACCCCTCCACTTT
TRBV7-8	.	.	TRBJ1-2	CASSIDRGDGYTF	TGTGCCAGCAGCATCGACAGAGGGGACGGCTACACCTTC
TRBV2	TRBD1	.	TRBJ2-2	CASRGQGAYTGELFF	TGTGCCAGCAGGGGACAGGGGGCGTACACCGGGGAGCTGTTTTTT
TRBV12-5	.	.	TRBJ1-5	CASGFGGNQPQHF	TGTGCTAGTGGTTTCGGGGGTAATCAGCCCCAGCATTTT
TRBV18	TRBD1	few	TRBJ2-4	CASSPGTGNIQYF	TGTGCCAGCTCACCGGGGACAGGCAACATTCAGTACTTC
TRBV18	TRBD2	.	TRBJ2-7	CASSPAGRTYEQYF	TGTGCCAGCTCACCAGCCGGGAGGACCTACGAGCAGTACTTC
TRBV6-5	TRBD1	few	TRBJ1-1	CASSYGDSNTEAFF	TGTGCCAGCAGTTACGGGGACAGTAACACTGAAGCTTTCTTT
TRBV4-2	TRBD1	once	TRBJ1-2	CASSQGTGGEYGYTF	TGTGCCAGCAGCCAAGGCACAGGGGGGGAGTATGGCTACACCTTC
TRBV11-1	TRBD1	.	TRBJ2-3	CASVEDRSTDTQYF	TGTGCCAGCGTAGAGGACAGGAGCACAGATACGCAGTATTTT
TRBV21-1	.	once	TRBJ1-5	CASTPAADRACQPQHF	TGTGCCAGCACTCCAGCGGCAGACAGGGCCTGTCAGCCCCAGCATTTT
TRBV6-1	.	.	TRBJ1-4	CASSEALGQATNEKLFF	TGTGCCAGCAGTGAAGCGCTAGGACAAGCAACTAATGAAAAACTGTTTTTT
TRBV5-6	.	.	TRBJ1-4	CASSQEGRANEKLFF	TGTGCCAGCAGCCAGGAGGGGAGGGCTAATGAAAAACTGTTTTTT
TRBV10-1	.	few	TRBJ2-2	CASSGQKNTGELFF	TGCGCCAGCAGTGGACAAAAAAACACCGGGGAGCTGTTTTTT
TRBV7-8	.	.	TRBJ1-1	CASESLNTEAFF	TGTGCCAGCGAATCTTTGAACACTGAAGCTTTCTTT